A single sample is the source of the 8 T cell receptor beta chains below, sequenced in a study of Ad26.COV2.S vaccination and SARS-CoV-2 variants. Indicated treatment: roughly 20 received Ad26.COV2.S at low or high dose, single or two shots; roughly 5 received placebo; per-sample allocation not given. Day 63 after the first vaccine or placebo injection was the time point for sampling. The protocol was immunoSEQ multiplex PCR, while the TCRdb copy is restricted to in-frame clones and leaves out a portion. The sample has roughly 380,000 clones; about 85% are singletons. Sequencing used peripheral blood, obtained in a trial of Ad26.COV2.S vaccine versus placebo. The receptors derive from a person between 18 and 65 years old who received the Ad26.COV2.S COVID-19 vaccine or a placebo.

This chain joins TRBV7-2 and TRBJ2-1; D might be TRBD1 (7 bases). Germline-derived CDR1 and CDR2 are SGHTA and FQGNSA. Trimming removed 1 base at V and 9 bases at J, with 19 bases between. The length of the CDR3 is 16 residues. CDR3: CASSLDKARGVSEQFF. The DNA of the CDR3 is TGTGCCAGCAGCTTAGATAAGGCCAGGGGGGTTAGTGAGCAGTTCTTC.

This clone was seen only once. V usage is TRBV7-2 and J usage is TRBJ2-3; a weak D match, TRBD2 (6 bases). V gave up 3 bases and J gave up 0 bases, with 13 bases separating them. The germline CDR1 and CDR2 sequences are SGHTA and FQGNSA. CDR3 size: 16 residues. The CDR3 here is CASSFLGGTSTDTQYF. The DNA of the CDR3 is TGTGCCAGCAGCTTTTTGGGCGGGACTAGCACAGATACGCAGTATTTT.

This clone was found a few times. V is TRBV5-6 and J is TRBJ2-7; the D is unclear. The CDR3 contains 14 residues. V dropped 2 bases and J dropped 2 bases, with 11 bases sitting between them. The germline gives CDR1 SGHDT, CDR2 YYEEEE. The CDR3 region has the DNA TGTGCCAGCAGCTTCACGAGTGGAGCCTACGAGCAGTACTTC. Translation gives CASSFTSGAYEQYF.

This clone was picked up one time. This sequence joins TRBV4-3 and TRBJ2-7; the D gene is possibly TRBD2 (7 bases). The length of the CDR3 is 16 residues. Germline CDR1 LGHNA, CDR2 YSLEER. The V gene lost 1 base and the J gene lost 4 bases, with 17 bases spanning the gap. CDR3 sequence: CASSQAVRGGAYEQYF. The CDR3 DNA is TGCGCCAGCAGCCAAGCCGTGAGGGGGGGTGCGTACGAGCAGTACTTC.

The genes are TRBV15 and TRBJ2-7; 11 positions agree with TRBD2. Trimming at V came to 2 bases and at J to 4 bases, leaving 4 bases not matched to a gene. Per germline, CDR1 LNHNV and CDR2 YYDKDF (reference sequence). The CDR3 consists of 15 residues. CDR3 DNA sequence: TGTGCCACCAGCAGATCAACTAGCGGGAGTTACGAGCAGTACTTC. Translating gives CATSRSTSGSYEQYF.

This clone was counted once. V usage is TRBV5-6 and J usage is TRBJ1-6; weak D call: TRBD1 (5 bases). Germline V gene sequence: CDR1 SGHDT, CDR2 YYEEEE. With 3 bases removed from V and 1 base from J, the gap between germline ends came to 20 bases. This CDR3 is built from 19 residues. The CDR3, as DNA: TGTGCCAGCAGCTCAACCGGGACTCTAAGGATTTCCTATAATTCACCCCTCCACTTT. Its translation: CASSSTGTLRISYNSPLHF.

In this sample, this clone turned up a few times. The V call is TRBV7-9, the J call TRBJ2-7; 8 nucleotides align to TRBD2. This CDR3 region has 15 residues. V shed 0 bases, J shed 4 bases, and the junction held 5 bases outside the gene matches. CDR1 and CDR2 (germline): SEHNR, FQNEAQ (reference sequence). The CDR3 is CASSLAGLASYEQYF. CDR3 in DNA: TGTGCCAGCAGCTTAGCAGGACTAGCTTCTTACGAGCAGTACTTC.

The V gene is TRBV10-3, the J gene TRBJ2-7; weak D call: TRBD2 (6 bases). The ends were cut back, 2 bases at V and 4 bases at J, with 12 bases in the middle. CDR3 length: 14 residues. The germline V gene has CDR1 ENHRY and CDR2 SYGVKD. CDR3 region: CAISETGGWYEQYF. The CDR3 DNA follows: TGTGCCATCAGTGAGACTGGGGGGTGGTACGAGCAGTACTTC.